These T cell receptor beta chains were read from a single sample in a study of blood T cell repertoires in COVID-19. Using immunoSEQ multiplex PCR, the repertoire was profiled, and TCRdb retains in-frame clones only, with some absent. This sample yields 300,000 to 400,000 clones, of which around 87% are seen a single time; about 7.8% belongs to the top ten. The specimen sequenced was peripheral blood. All receptors come from a woman in her 50s who had recovered from COVID-19. Both conserved end residues are part of each CDR3. The D gene is left open where the match is weak. Part of the rows lack a size; the others show once, few, many or a class for expanded clones.

D gene,V gene,J gene,clone size,CDR3 protein,CDR3 DNA
.,TRBV5-4,TRBJ2-3,.,CASSVGLPSSTDTQYF,TGTGCCAGCAGCGTAGGACTACCCTCTAGCACAGATACGCAGTATTTT
.,TRBV15,TRBJ2-3,.,CATSRGAGTLTSYTQYF,TGTGCCACCAGCAGAGGCGCCGGGACTTTGACGTCGTATACGCAGTATTTT
.,TRBV13,TRBJ2-7,.,CASSLHQRVYEQYF,TGTGCCAGCAGCTTACACCAGAGGGTCTACGAGCAGTACTTC
TRBD2,TRBV10-1,TRBJ2-7,.,CASRTTRGDEQYF,TGCGCCAGCAGGACCACGCGGGGGGACGAGCAGTACTTC
TRBD2,TRBV29-1,TRBJ2-5,.,CSVDGTSGGAKTQYF,TGCAGCGTTGACGGGACTAGCGGGGGGGCCAAGACCCAGTACTTC
.,TRBV19,TRBJ1-1,.,CASSNSGYAFF,TGTGCCAGTAGTAACTCAGGGTACGCTTTCTTT
TRBD1,TRBV6-5,TRBJ1-2,.,CASHGQGTSGYTF,TGTGCCAGCCATGGACAGGGTACTTCTGGCTACACCTTC
.,TRBV30,TRBJ1-4,.,CAWSSQGFLANEKLFF,TGTGCCTGGAGTTCGCAGGGGTTCCTAGCTAATGAAAAACTGTTTTTT
TRBD2,TRBV6-4,TRBJ2-7,.,CASSAEGGAHEQYF,TGTGCCAGCAGTGCGGAGGGAGGGGCCCACGAGCAGTACTTC
.,TRBV30,TRBJ2-5,.,CAWTSGSETQYF,TGTGCCTGGACATCAGGTTCAGAGACCCAGTACTTC
.,TRBV27,TRBJ1-6,few,CASSLIRGDNSPLHF,TGTGCCAGCAGTTTAATCAGGGGTGATAATTCACCCCTCCACTTT
.,TRBV6-1,TRBJ2-7,many,CASSEQANSYEQYF,TGTGCCAGCAGTGAACAGGCCAACTCCTACGAGCAGTACTTC
.,TRBV4-3,TRBJ1-2,.,CASSQDSAGNYGYTF,TGCGCCAGCAGCCAAGATTCGGCAGGGAACTATGGCTACACCTTC
.,TRBV11-2,TRBJ2-3,.,CASSLDQVFGDTQYF,TGTGCCAGCAGCTTAGACCAGGTCTTCGGTGATACGCAGTATTTT
TRBD1,TRBV28,TRBJ2-7,.,CASSLPGTGSYEQYF,TGTGCCAGCAGTCTCCCTGGGACAGGGTCTTACGAGCAGTACTTC
.,TRBV9,TRBJ1-4,.,CASSGGLTSATNEKLFF,TGTGCCAGCAGCGGGGGCCTCACCTCTGCAACTAATGAAAAACTGTTTTTT
.,TRBV5-4,TRBJ2-3,.,CASSQGGGLTDTQYF,TGTGCCAGCAGCCAGGGGGGAGGACTCACAGATACGCAGTATTTT
.,TRBV2,TRBJ2-7,.,CASSETRYEQYF,TGTGCCAGCAGTGAAACGAGATACGAGCAGTACTTC
.,TRBV6-5,TRBJ1-1,.,CASTSLPGSNTEAFF,TGTGCCAGCACTTCACTCCCAGGGTCGAACACTGAAGCTTTCTTT
.,TRBV18,TRBJ2-2,.,CASSPRQGMNTGELFF,TGTGCCAGCTCACCACGGCAGGGAATGAACACCGGGGAGCTGTTTTTT
TRBD2,TRBV6-5,TRBJ2-3,.,CASSPGLASDTQYF,TGTGCCAGCAGTCCCGGACTAGCGTCAGATACGCAGTATTTT
.,TRBV6-2/TRBV6-3,TRBJ1-2,once,CASSEGSNGYTF,TGTGCCAGCAGTGAGGGAAGTAATGGCTACACCTTC
TRBD2,TRBV7-8,TRBJ2-7,.,CASSYPSGSYEQYF,TGTGCCAGCAGCTACCCTAGCGGGTCCTACGAGCAGTACTTC
TRBD2,TRBV20-1,TRBJ2-5,.,CSASEGGGGAEETQYF,TGCAGTGCTAGTGAAGGAGGCGGGGGGGCGGAAGAGACCCAGTACTTC
TRBD2,TRBV9,TRBJ2-7,.,CASSPTGLAGYEQYF,TGTGCCAGCAGCCCAACGGGACTAGCGGGATACGAGCAGTACTTC
TRBD2,TRBV3-1/TRBV3-2,TRBJ2-1,once,CASSQVGGEQFF,TGTGCCAGCAGCCAAGTCGGGGGGGAGCAGTTCTTC
.,TRBV10-3,TRBJ2-5,.,CATQTSYQETQYF,TGTGCCACGCAGACTTCGTACCAAGAGACCCAGTACTTC
.,TRBV5-1,TRBJ2-5,.,CASSFVDYQETQYF,TGCGCCAGCAGCTTTGTGGACTACCAAGAGACCCAGTACTTC
.,TRBV6-5,TRBJ1-2,.,CASSRTPERGYTF,TGTGCCAGCAGTAGGACACCCGAGAGGGGCTACACCTTC
.,TRBV20-1,TRBJ1-2,.,CSALHYGYTF,TGCAGTGCTCTCCACTATGGCTACACCTTC
.,TRBV11-3,TRBJ2-6,.,CASIKAEFLLGANVLTF,TGTGCCAGCATCAAAGCGGAGTTCTTACTGGGGGCCAACGTCCTGACTTTC
TRBD2,TRBV11-2,TRBJ2-5,.,CASIPASTSGGGWETQYF,TGTGCCAGCATCCCCGCTTCGACTAGCGGGGGTGGATGGGAGACCCAGTACTTC
TRBD1,TRBV10-3,TRBJ2-5,.,CATSTGGGGETQYF,TGTGCCACATCGACAGGGGGCGGGGGAGAGACCCAGTACTTC
TRBD1,TRBV11-3,TRBJ2-7,.,CASSLRDSYEQYF,TGTGCCAGCAGCCTCCGGGACAGCTACGAGCAGTACTTC
TRBD1,TRBV6-5,TRBJ1-5,.,CASRLTGDQPQHF,TGTGCCAGCAGGCTCACAGGGGATCAGCCCCAGCATTTT
TRBD1,TRBV19,TRBJ2-1,.,CASRTRTGVYSGNEQFF,TGTGCCAGTAGAACGAGGACAGGGGTTTATTCGGGCAATGAGCAGTTCTTC
TRBD1,TRBV5-1,TRBJ2-2,once,CASSWKSGGADGELFF,TGCGCCAGCAGCTGGAAATCAGGGGGCGCCGACGGGGAGCTGTTTTTT
.,TRBV7-2,TRBJ2-1,.,CASSLGYRSGNEQFF,TGTGCCAGCAGCTTAGGATACAGGTCGGGCAATGAGCAGTTCTTC
.,TRBV19,TRBJ1-1,few,CASRDSGTAAFF,TGTGCCAGTAGGGATTCGGGGACTGCAGCTTTCTTT
TRBD2,TRBV6-2/TRBV6-3,TRBJ2-3,.,CASSFSGRAPDTQYF,TGTGCCAGCAGCTTTAGCGGGAGGGCCCCAGATACGCAGTATTTT
TRBD2,TRBV5-6,TRBJ2-3,.,CASSGGLASDTQYF,TGTGCCAGCAGCGGCGGACTAGCGTCAGATACGCAGTATTTT
TRBD2,TRBV28,TRBJ2-1,.,CASRRAVAGGRDEQFF,TGTGCCAGCAGAAGAGCGGTAGCGGGAGGGCGAGATGAGCAGTTCTTC
TRBD1,TRBV6-4,TRBJ2-1,.,CASSVGDRAFGEQFF,TGTGCCAGCAGTGTAGGGGACAGGGCGTTCGGTGAGCAGTTCTTC
.,TRBV3-1/TRBV3-2,TRBJ1-1,.,CASSPQQWGRAFF,TGTGCCAGCAGCCCCCAACAATGGGGCCGAGCTTTCTTT
.,TRBV5-5,TRBJ2-6,.,CASSLFSGSGANVLTF,TGTGCCAGCAGCTTGTTTAGCGGCTCTGGGGCCAACGTCCTGACTTTC
.,TRBV7-9,TRBJ1-1,.,CASSAQQGIEAFF,TGTGCCAGCAGCGCCCAACAGGGTATTGAAGCTTTCTTT
.,TRBV6-6,TRBJ2-3,.,CASSLGTVTDTQYF,TGTGCCAGCAGTTTAGGCACAGTCACAGATACGCAGTATTTT
.,TRBV18,TRBJ1-4,.,CASSPAGPQNELFF,TGTGCCAGCTCACCAGCGGGTCCCCAGAACGAACTGTTTTTT
.,TRBV3-1/TRBV3-2,TRBJ1-2,.,CASSRGLDSSYGYTF,TGTGCCAGCAGCCGCGGCTTGGACAGTTCCTATGGCTACACCTTC
TRBD2,TRBV27,TRBJ2-1,.,CASRFSGSSSYNEQFF,TGTGCCAGCAGATTTAGCGGGTCCAGCTCCTACAATGAGCAGTTCTTC